The 23 T cell receptor beta chains reported below all come from one sample, sequenced in a study of human T cells and chemical hapten exposure. TCRdb processed the RACE reads anew with MiXCR; each CDR3 protein has one entry. The sample lists 50,000 to 75,000 distinct CDR3 sequences, roughly 11% seen once, with approximately 2.4% in the top ten. Time point of the sample: patch test 3, about 24 weeks after DPC sensitization. This sample's treatment: therapeutic diphenylcyclopropenone sensitization with weekly scalp DPC. This sample comprised whole blood, obtained in connection with sensitization to the hapten diphenylcyclopropenone (DPC). These receptors came from a woman aged 25 to 45 with alopecia areata. Some clones in this sample may be carry-over from other donors' samples.

This chain connects TRBV15 to TRBJ2-3; D gene ambiguous. Trimming cost V 1 base and J 8 bases, with 7 bases left between them. Germline CDR1 LNHNV, CDR2 YYDKDF (reference sequence). The CDR3 is 12 residues long. The DNA of the CDR3 is TGTGCCACCAGCAGAGTGCAGCGTACGCAGTATTTT. Translation: CATSRVQRTQYF.

This clonotype was seen ten or more times. The chain employs TRBV20-1 and TRBJ1-1, with D tentatively TRBD1 (5 bases). The CDR3 runs 14 residues. CDR1 DFQATT and CDR2 SNEGSKA come from the germline V gene (reference sequence). V lost 0 bases to trimming and J lost 6 bases, with 14 bases between them. CDR3 region: CSARDVGGVAEAFF. The CDR3 DNA follows: TGCAGTGCTAGAGACGTTGGGGGAGTCGCTGAAGCTTTCTTT.

This clonotype was counted only a few times. V is TRBV29-1 and J is TRBJ1-2; tentative D call: TRBD1 (6 bases). The CDR3 extends over 9 amino acids. Germline CDR1 reads SQVTM; CDR2 reads ANQGSEA. V lost 4 bases and J 10 bases, leaving 7 bases between the germline ends. The CDR3 region has the DNA TGCAGCGTTGGACAGGCCTACACCTTC. Amino acid sequence: CSVGQAYTF.

This clonotype was seen only a few times. The V gene is TRBV20-1, the J gene TRBJ2-1, with a weak D call TRBD1 (6 bases). Trimming removed 3 bases at V and 2 bases at J, with 14 bases between. CDR3 length: 15 residues. In germline, CDR1 is DFQATT, CDR2 SNEGSKA (reference sequence). The CDR3 reads CSASRDGGAYNEQFF. The CDR3 DNA follows: TGCAGTGCTAGCAGGGATGGGGGCGCCTACAATGAGCAGTTCTTC.

This chain connects TRBV20-1 to TRBJ2-7; 10 bases agree with TRBD1. V shed 4 bases and J 6 bases; nucleotides not matched to a gene: 9. The CDR3 runs to 14 residues. CDR1 is DFQATT and CDR2 is SNEGSKA in the germline V gene (reference sequence). CDR3 nucleotide sequence: TGCAGTGCTACCAGGACAGGGGGAATAAGCGAGCAGTACTTC. It translates to CSATRTGGISEQYF.

This clonotype turned up a few times. The rearrangement joins TRBV20-1 to TRBJ2-5, with 8 bases lining up with TRBD2. The CDR3 covers 16 residues. Germline V CDR1 and CDR2: DFQATT, SNEGSKA (reference sequence). V shed 2 bases and J 0 bases; nucleotides not matched to a gene: 8. CDR3 sequence reads: CSARLLAATYQETQYF. The CDR3 DNA reads as TGCAGTGCTAGATTACTAGCGGCGACGTACCAAGAGACCCAGTACTTC.

The chain is built from TRBV6-6 and TRBJ2-7; D uncertain. Deletions cut 8 bases from V and 6 bases from J, with 14 bases between. The CDR3 consists of 12 residues. Germline V gene lookup returns CDR1 MNHNY and CDR2 SVGAGI (reference sequence). This CDR3 reads CASHPNEGEQYF. The CDR3 DNA reads as TGTGCCAGCCACCCCAATGAAGGCGAGCAGTACTTC.

The CDR3 here is CASSRPQLGDYEQYF. For the CDR3, the DNA is TGTGCCAGCAGCCGACCCCAACTAGGGGACTACGAGCAGTACTTC. This chain uses TRBV5-5 with TRBJ2-7; either TRBD1 or TRBD2 may supply D (5 bases each). The CDR3 sequence is 15 residues long. The germline V gene encodes CDR1 SGHKS and CDR2 YYEKEE (reference sequence). V shed 4 bases and J shed 3 bases, with 17 bases lying between them. The variable domain in full, with the rest retrieved from reference TRBV5-5 and TRBJ2-7, is DAGVTQSPTHLIKTRGQQVTLRCSPISGHKSVSWYQQVLGQGPQFIFQYYEKEERGRGNFPDRFSARQFPNYSSELNVNALLLGDSALYLCASSRPQLGDYEQYFGPGTRLTVT.

Ten or more counts support this clonotype. The rearrangement joins TRBV7-2 to TRBJ2-1, with TRBD1 as a possible D gene (6 bases). The germline CDR1 and CDR2 sequences are SGHTA and FQGNSA. The germline V and J ends were trimmed by 3 bases and 5 bases, with 14 bases remaining between them. This CDR3 has 15 amino acids. The CDR3 region is CASSLLRGSNNEQFF. Here the CDR3 DNA reads TGTGCCAGCAGCTTGTTAAGGGGGTCTAACAATGAGCAGTTCTTC.

This chain links TRBV9 with TRBJ2-1; possibly TRBD2 for D (6 bases). Germline V gene data show CDR1 as SGDLS and CDR2 as YYNGEE. The CDR3 is 12 amino acids. The germline V and J ends were trimmed by 0 bases and 9 bases, with 7 bases remaining between them. The CDR3 nucleotides read TGTGCCAGCAGCGTAGTTAGCGGTGAGCAGTTCTTC. Its protein is CASSVVSGEQFF.

In this sample, this clonotype turned up many times. The rearrangement joins TRBV6-5 to TRBJ2-4; D remains ambiguous. V was pared by 8 bases and J by 4 bases, with 12 bases between. Germline CDR1 reads MNHEY; CDR2 reads SVGAGI. This CDR3 comprises 13 residues. The CDR3, as DNA: TGTGCCAGCGAGGACGGTGGTAAAAACATTCAGTACTTC. This sequence encodes CASEDGGKNIQYF.

The chain has TRBV29-1 and TRBJ2-5; TRBD1 agrees at 7 bases. V was clipped by 7 bases and J by 2 bases; unmatched bases: 7. CDR1 is SQVTM, CDR2 ANQGSEA, per germline. The CDR3 contains 13 residues. In nucleotides, the CDR3 is TGCAGCGCAGGGGGAGTAACACAAGAGACCCAGTACTTC. Amino acid sequence: CSAGGVTQETQYF.

This clonotype was found once. This may be a read error, as it is one base from a much larger clone. This chain links TRBV28 with TRBJ1-1; no definite D call. The germline V gene has CDR1 MDHEN and CDR2 SYDVKM. CDR3 length: 13 residues. CDR3 DNA: TGTGTCAGCAGCCGATTCTTGCGAGGCGAAGCTTTCTTT. Amino acid sequence: CVSSRFLRGEAFF.

The chain combines TRBV6-5 with TRBJ1-6; D unresolved. CDR3 length: 14 amino acids. The V end lost 6 bases, the J end lost 2 bases, and 8 bases lay between the germline ends. Germline V gene data show CDR1 as MNHEY and CDR2 as SVGAGI. CDR3 coding DNA: TGTGCCAGCAGCCCGGGGACCTATAATTCACCCCTCCACTTT. Translation gives CASSPGTYNSPLHF.

Only a few counts were recorded for this clonotype. V is TRBV29-1 and J is TRBJ2-2; 7 bases are shared with TRBD2. The germline CDR1 and CDR2 sequences are SQVTM and ANQGSEA. The junction had 11 bases not matched to a gene; V was cut back by 5 bases and J by 8 bases. The CDR3 spans 14 residues. The CDR3 nucleotides are TGCAGCGTTTTAAGGGGACTATCAGCTGGGGAGCTGTTTTTT. Its translation is CSVLRGLSAGELFF.

This clonotype was detected many times. V gene TRBV27 combines with J gene TRBJ1-5, with D perhaps matching TRBD1 (5 bases). CDR3 size: 13 residues. Trimming took off 2 bases at V and 16 bases at J, with 18 bases between the two ends. CDR1 is MNHEY and CDR2 is SMNVEV in the germline V gene (reference sequence). CDR3 coding DNA: TGTGCCAGCAGTTTAATTGTAGGGACTCCCCCCCATTTT. As protein: CASSLIVGTPPHF.

This clonotype was seen a few times. The rearrangement uses TRBV11-2 and TRBJ2-6, with D hard to call. The ends were cut back, 5 bases at V and 0 bases at J, with 5 bases in the middle. The CDR3 spans 14 residues. Germline loops: CDR1 SGHAT, CDR2 FQNNGV. CDR3 sequence (DNA): TGTGCCAGCAGCCGCATCTCTGGGGCCAACGTCCTGACTTTC. Its translation: CASSRISGANVLTF.

This clonotype has only a few counts. This rearrangement joins TRBV10-3 to TRBJ1-1, with TRBD1 matching over 8 bases. V gave up 6 bases and J gave up 3 bases; unmatched junction bases: 12. Germline V gives CDR1 ENHRY, CDR2 SYGVKD. This CDR3 is 16 amino acids long. CDR3 in DNA: TGTGCCATCAGGGGGACAGGTCCCCGGGGGGACACTGAAGCTTTCTTT. This sequence encodes CAIRGTGPRGDTEAFF.

This clonotype was seen only a few times. The chain couples TRBV7-9 to TRBJ2-3; D possibly corresponds to TRBD2 (6 bases). This CDR3 comprises 15 residues. The V gene lost 5 bases and the J gene lost 1 base, with 13 bases spanning the gap. Germline CDR1 is SEHNR and CDR2 is FQNEAQ (reference sequence). CDR3 amino acids: CASSPGDFRTDTQYF. The CDR3 nucleotides are TGTGCCAGCAGCCCCGGGGACTTTCGCACAGATACGCAGTATTTT.

This chain connects TRBV6-6 to TRBJ2-1; D is uncertain. V was clipped by 7 bases and J by 5 bases, with 6 bases between them. This CDR3 has 11 residues. Germline V gene sequence: CDR1 MNHNY, CDR2 SVGAGI (reference sequence). The CDR3 nucleotides are TGTGCCAGCACGGAGAACAATGAGCAGTTCTTC. Translated: CASTENNEQFF.

Ten or more counts support this clonotype. The chain couples TRBV11-2 to TRBJ2-3; D not resolved. Germline V gene lookup returns CDR1 SGHAT and CDR2 FQNNGV. This CDR3 contains 11 residues. The germline V and J ends were trimmed by 1 base and 7 bases, with 3 bases remaining between them. CDR3 nucleotide sequence: TGTGCCAGCAGCTTAGGTCATACGCAGTATTTT. This encodes CASSLGHTQYF. Together with reference TRBV11-2 and TRBJ2-3, the CDR3 gives the full variable domain: EAGVAQSPRYKIIEKRQSVAFWCNPISGHATLYWYQQILGQGPKLLIQFQNNGVVDDSQLPKDRFSAERLKGVDSTLKIQPAKLEDSAVYLCASSLGHTQYFGPGTRLTVL.

The table lists this clonotype with a few counts. J is TRBJ2-1 and V is TRBV7-8, with 13 bases identical to TRBD2. The J segment lost 7 bases and the V segment lost 3 bases, leaving 6 bases of the junction unmatched. Germline CDR1 and CDR2: SGHVS and FQNEAQ. The CDR3 runs 16 residues. Written as DNA, the CDR3 is TGTGCCAGCAGCTTGAAAACTAGCGGGAGGGTTAATGAGCAGTTCTTC. This encodes CASSLKTSGRVNEQFF. Based on the CDR3 plus reference TRBV7-8 and TRBJ2-1, the full variable domain is GAGVSQSPRYKVAKRGQDVALRCDPISGHVSLFWYQQALGQGPEFLTYFQNEAQLDKSGLPSDRFFAERPEGSVSTLKIQRTQQEDSAVYLCASSLKTSGRVNEQFFGPGTRLTVL.

The rearrangement links TRBV19 to TRBJ2-7; no clear D gene. V shed 3 bases and J shed 3 bases, with 15 bases lying between them. Germline V gene data show CDR1 as LNHDA and CDR2 as SQIVND (reference sequence). The CDR3 runs 15 residues. CDR3 sequence: CASSMSSDPSYEQYF. CDR3 bases: TGTGCCAGTAGTATGTCCTCGGATCCAAGCTACGAGCAGTACTTC.